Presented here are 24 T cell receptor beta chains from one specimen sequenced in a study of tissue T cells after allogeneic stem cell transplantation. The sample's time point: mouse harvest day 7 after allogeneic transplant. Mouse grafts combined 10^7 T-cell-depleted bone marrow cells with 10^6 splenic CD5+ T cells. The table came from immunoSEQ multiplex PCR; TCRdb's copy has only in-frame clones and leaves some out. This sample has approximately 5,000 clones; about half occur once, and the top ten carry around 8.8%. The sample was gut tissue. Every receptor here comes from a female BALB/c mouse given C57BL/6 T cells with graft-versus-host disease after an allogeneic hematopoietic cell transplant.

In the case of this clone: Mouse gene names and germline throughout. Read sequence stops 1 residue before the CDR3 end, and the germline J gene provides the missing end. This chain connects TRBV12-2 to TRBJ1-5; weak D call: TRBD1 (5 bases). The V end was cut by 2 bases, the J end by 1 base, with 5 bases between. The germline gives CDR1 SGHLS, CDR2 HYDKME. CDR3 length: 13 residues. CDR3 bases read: TGTGCCAGCTCTCGGGGGAACAACCAGGCTCCGCTT. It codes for CASSRGNNQAPL. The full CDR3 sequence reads CASSRGNNQAPLF.

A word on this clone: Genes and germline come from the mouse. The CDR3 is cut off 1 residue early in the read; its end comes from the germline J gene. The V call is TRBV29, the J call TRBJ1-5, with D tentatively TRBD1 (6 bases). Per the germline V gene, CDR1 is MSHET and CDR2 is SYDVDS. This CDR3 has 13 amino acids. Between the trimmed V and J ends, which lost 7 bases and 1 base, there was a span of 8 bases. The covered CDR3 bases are TGTGCTAGCAAGGGACAAAACAACCAGGCTCCGCTT. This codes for CASKGQNNQAPL. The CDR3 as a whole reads CASKGQNNQAPLF.

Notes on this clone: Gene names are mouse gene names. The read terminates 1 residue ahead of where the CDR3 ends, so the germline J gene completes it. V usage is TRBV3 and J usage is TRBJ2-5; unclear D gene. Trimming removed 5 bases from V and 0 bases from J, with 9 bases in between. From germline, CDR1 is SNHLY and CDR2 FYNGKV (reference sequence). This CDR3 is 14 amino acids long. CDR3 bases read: TGTGCCAGCAGCCCAGACACTAACCAAGACACCCAGTAC. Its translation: CASSPDTNQDTQY. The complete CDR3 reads CASSPDTNQDTQYF. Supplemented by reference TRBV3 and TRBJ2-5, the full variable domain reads GPKVLQIPSHQIIDMGQMVTLNCDPVSNHLYFYWYKQILGQQMEFLVNFYNGKVMEKSKLFKDQFSVERPDGSYFTLKIQPTALEDSAVYFCASSPDTNQDTQYFGPGTRLLVL.

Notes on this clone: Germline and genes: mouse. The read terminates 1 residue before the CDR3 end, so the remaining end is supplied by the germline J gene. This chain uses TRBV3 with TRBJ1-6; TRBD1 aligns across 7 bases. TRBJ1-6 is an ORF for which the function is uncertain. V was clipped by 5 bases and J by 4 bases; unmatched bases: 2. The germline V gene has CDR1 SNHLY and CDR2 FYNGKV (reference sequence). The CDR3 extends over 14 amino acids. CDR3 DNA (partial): TGTGCCAGCAGCCTGGGACAGTATAATTCGCCCCTCTAC. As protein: CASSLGQYNSPLY. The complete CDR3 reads CASSLGQYNSPLYF.

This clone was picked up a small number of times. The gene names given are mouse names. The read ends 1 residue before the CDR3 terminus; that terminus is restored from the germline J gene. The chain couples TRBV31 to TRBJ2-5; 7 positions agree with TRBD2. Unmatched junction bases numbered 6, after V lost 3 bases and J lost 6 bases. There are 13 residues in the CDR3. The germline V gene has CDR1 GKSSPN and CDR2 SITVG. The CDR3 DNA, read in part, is TGTGCCTGGAGCCCAGGGACTGAGGACACCCAGTAC. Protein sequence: CAWSPGTEDTQY. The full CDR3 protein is CAWSPGTEDTQYF.

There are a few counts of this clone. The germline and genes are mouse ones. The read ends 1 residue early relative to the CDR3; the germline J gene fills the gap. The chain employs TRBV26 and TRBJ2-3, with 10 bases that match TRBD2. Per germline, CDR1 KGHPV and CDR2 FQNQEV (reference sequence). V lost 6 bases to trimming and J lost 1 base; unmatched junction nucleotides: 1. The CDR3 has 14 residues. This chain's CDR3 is CASSGLGGAETLYF. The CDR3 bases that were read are TGTGCCAGCAGCGGACTGGGGGGTGCAGAAACGCTGTAT.

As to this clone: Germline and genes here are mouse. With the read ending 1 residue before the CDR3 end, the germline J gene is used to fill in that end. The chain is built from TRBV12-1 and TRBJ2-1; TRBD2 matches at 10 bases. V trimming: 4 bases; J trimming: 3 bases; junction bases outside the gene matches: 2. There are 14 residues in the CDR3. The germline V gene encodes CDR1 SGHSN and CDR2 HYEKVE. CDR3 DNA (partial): TGTGCCAGCTCCCGGACTGGGGGCTATGCTGAGCAGTTC. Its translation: CASSRTGGYAEQF. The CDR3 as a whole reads CASSRTGGYAEQFF.

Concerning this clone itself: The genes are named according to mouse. The sequenced part of the CDR3 DNA is TGTGCCAGCAGCCAGGGGGCAAACACAGAAGTCTTC. This codes for CASSQGANTEVF. The whole CDR3 is CASSQGANTEVFF. The J gene is TRBJ1-1, the V gene TRBV3; 7 bases are a match to TRBD1. The CDR3 end is not reached by the read, which stops 1 residue before it; the germline J gene fills it in. Germline CDR1 SNHLY, CDR2 FYNGKV (reference sequence). Trimming took 5 bases from V and 0 from J; bases not matched to a gene: 0. The CDR3 loop spans 13 amino acids.

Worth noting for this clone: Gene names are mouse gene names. CDR3 DNA (partial): TGTGCAAGCAGCTCATCCCCAGGGGGTAACAACCAGGCTCCGCTT. Translated: CASSSSPGGNNQAPL. The whole CDR3 reads CASSSSPGGNNQAPLF. This chain links TRBV16 with TRBJ1-5; TRBD1 matches at 7 bases. The read halts 1 residue ahead of the CDR3 end, with the missing end drawn from the germline J gene. Germline values: CDR1 SGHSA, CDR2 FRNQAP. The CDR3 spans 16 residues. Trimming at V came to 4 bases and at J to 0 bases, leaving 6 bases not matched to a gene.

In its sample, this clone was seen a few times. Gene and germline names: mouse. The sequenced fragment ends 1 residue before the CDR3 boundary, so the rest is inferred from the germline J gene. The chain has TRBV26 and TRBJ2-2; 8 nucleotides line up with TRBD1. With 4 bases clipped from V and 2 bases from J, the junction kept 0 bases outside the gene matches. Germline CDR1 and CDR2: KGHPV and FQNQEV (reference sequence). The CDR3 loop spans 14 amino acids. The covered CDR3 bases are TGTGCCAGCAGTCGACAGGGGAACACCGGGCAGCTCTAC. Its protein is CASSRQGNTGQLY. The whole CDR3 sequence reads CASSRQGNTGQLYF.

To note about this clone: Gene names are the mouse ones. Partial CDR3 DNA: TGTGCCAGCAGTCTAGTAGGGAACACCGGGCAGCTCTAC. Its translation: CASSLVGNTGQLY. In full, the CDR3 is CASSLVGNTGQLYF. The chain combines TRBV26 with TRBJ2-2; D gene unclear. The observed sequence ends 1 residue before the CDR3 terminus, with the missing tail filled in from the germline J gene. This CDR3 is 14 amino acids long. Trimming pared 3 bases from V and 2 bases from J, leaving 7 bases between. Germline V gene lookup returns CDR1 KGHPV and CDR2 FQNQEV (reference sequence).

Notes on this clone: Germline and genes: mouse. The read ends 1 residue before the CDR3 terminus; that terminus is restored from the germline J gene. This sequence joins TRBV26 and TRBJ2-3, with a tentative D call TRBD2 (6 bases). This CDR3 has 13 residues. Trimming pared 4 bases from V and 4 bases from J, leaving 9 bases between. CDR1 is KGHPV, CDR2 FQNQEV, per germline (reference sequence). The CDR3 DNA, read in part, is TGTGCCAGCAGTCATGACTGGTCAGAAACGCTGTAT. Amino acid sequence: CASSHDWSETLY. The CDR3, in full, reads CASSHDWSETLYF.

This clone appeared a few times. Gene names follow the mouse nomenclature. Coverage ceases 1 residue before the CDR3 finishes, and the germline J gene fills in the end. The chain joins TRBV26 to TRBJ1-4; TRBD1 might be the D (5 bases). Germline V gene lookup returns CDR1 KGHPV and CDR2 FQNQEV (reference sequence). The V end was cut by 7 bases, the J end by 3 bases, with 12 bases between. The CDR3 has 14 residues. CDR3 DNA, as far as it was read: TGTGCCAGCACCCACAGGAGAACCAACGAAAGATTATTT. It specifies CASTHRRTNERLF. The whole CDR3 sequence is CASTHRRTNERLFF.

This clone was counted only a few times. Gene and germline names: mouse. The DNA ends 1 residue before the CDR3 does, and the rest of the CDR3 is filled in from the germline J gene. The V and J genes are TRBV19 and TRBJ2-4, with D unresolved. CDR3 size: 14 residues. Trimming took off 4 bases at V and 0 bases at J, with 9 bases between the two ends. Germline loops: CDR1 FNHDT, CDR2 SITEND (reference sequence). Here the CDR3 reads CASSPDTSQNTLYF. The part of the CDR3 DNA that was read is TGTGCCAGCAGTCCCGACACTAGTCAAAACACCTTGTAC. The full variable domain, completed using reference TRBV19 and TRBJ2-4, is GGIITQTPKFLIGQEGQKLTLKCQQNFNHDTMYWYRQDSGKGLRLIYYSITENDLQKGDLSEGYDASREKKSSFSLTVTSAQKNEMAVFLCASSPDTSQNTLYFGAGTRLSVL.

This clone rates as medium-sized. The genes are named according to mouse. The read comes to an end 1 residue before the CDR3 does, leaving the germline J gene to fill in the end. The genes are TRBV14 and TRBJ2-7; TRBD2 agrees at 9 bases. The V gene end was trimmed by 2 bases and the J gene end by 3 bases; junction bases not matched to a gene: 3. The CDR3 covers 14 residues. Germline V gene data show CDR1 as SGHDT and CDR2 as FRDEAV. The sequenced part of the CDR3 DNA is TGTGCCAGCAGTTTAGGGACTGGGTTCTATGAACAGTAC. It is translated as CASSLGTGFYEQY. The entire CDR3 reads CASSLGTGFYEQYF.

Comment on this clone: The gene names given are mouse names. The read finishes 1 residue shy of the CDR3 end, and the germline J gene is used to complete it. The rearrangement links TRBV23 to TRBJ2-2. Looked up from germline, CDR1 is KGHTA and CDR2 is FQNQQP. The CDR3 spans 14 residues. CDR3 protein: CSSSRGVNTGQLYF. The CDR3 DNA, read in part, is TGCTCCAGCAGTAGGGGGGTAAACACCGGGCAGCTCTAC.

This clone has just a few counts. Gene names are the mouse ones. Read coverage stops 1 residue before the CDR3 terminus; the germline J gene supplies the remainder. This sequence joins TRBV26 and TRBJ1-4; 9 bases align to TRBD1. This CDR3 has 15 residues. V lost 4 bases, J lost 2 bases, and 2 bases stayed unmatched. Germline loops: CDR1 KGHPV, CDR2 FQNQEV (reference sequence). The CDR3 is CASSRTGGSNERLFF. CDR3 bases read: TGTGCCAGCAGTCGAACAGGGGGCTCCAACGAAAGATTATTT.

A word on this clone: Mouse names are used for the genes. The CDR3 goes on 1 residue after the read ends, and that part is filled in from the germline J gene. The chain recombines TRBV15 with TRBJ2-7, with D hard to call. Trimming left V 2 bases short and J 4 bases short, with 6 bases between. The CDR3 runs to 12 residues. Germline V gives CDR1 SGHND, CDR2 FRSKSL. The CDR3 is CASSLRQYEQYF. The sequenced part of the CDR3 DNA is TGTGCCAGCAGTTTAAGGCAATATGAACAGTAC.

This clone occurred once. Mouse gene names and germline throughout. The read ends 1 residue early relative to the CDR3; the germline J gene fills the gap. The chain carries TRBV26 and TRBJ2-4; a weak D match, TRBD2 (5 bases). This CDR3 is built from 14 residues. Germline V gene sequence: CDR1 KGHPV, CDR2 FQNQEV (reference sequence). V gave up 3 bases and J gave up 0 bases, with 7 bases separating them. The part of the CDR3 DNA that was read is TGTGCCAGCAGTCTCTGGGCTAGTCAAAACACCTTGTAC. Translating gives CASSLWASQNTLY. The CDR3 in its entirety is CASSLWASQNTLYF.

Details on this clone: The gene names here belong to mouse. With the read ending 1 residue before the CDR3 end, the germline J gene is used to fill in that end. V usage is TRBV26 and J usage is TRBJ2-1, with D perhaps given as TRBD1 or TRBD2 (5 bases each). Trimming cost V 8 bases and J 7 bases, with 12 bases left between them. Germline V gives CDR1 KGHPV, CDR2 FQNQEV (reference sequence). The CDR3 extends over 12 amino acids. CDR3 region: CASLRGRAEQFF. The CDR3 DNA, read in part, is TGTGCCAGCCTCCGGGGCCGGGCTGAGCAGTTC.

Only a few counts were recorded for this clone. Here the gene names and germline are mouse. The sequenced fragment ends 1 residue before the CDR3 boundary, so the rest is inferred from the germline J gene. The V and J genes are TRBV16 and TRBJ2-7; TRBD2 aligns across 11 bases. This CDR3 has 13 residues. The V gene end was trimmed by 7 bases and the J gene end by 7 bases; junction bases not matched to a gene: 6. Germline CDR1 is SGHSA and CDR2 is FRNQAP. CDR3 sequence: CASKDWGGEEQYF. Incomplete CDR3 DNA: TGTGCAAGCAAAGACTGGGGGGGAGAAGAACAGTAC.

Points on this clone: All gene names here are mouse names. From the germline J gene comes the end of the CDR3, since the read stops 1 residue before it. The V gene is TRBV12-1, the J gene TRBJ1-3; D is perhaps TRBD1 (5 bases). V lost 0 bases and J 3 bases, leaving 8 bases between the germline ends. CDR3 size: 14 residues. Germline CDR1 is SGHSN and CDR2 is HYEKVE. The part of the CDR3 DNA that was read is TGTGCCAGCTCTCTCGGGGACTATGGAAATACGCTCTAT. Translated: CASSLGDYGNTLY. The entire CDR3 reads CASSLGDYGNTLYF.

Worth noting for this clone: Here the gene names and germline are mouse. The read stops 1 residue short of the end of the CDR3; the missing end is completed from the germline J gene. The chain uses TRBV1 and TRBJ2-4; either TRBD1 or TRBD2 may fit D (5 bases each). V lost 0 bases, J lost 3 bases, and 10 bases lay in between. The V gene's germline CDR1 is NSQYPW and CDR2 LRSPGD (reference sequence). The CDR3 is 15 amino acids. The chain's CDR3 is CTCSADPGRQNTLYF. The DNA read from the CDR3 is TGCACCTGCAGTGCAGATCCGGGACGGCAAAACACCTTGTAC.

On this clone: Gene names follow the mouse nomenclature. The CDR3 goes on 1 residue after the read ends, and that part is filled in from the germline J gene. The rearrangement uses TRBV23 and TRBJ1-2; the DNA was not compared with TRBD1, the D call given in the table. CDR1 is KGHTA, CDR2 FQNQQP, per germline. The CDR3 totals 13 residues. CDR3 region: CSSSPHPNSDYTF. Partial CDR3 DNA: TGCTCCAGCAGTCCACATCCAAACTCCGACTACACC. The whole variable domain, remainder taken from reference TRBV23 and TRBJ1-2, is DAAVTQKPRYLIKMKGQEAEMKCIPEKGHTAVFWYQQKQSKELKFLIYFQNQQPLDQIDMVKERFSAVCPSSSLCSLGIRTCEAEDSALYLCSSSPHPNSDYTFGSGTRLLVI.